The clone carrying this T cell receptor (beta chain) was detected ten times or more. This sample is drawn from a study of regulatory T cells in long-lasting Graves disease. Stated time point: newly diagnosed GD, antithyroid drugs for less than 3 months. PBMC RNA was the source of the TCR library. Graves' disease was diagnosed by American Thyroid Association guidelines. This CDR3 spans 14 amino acids. CDR1 and CDR2 (germline): SQVTM, ANQGSEA. Investigators prepared the TCR beta libraries by applying iRepertoire HTBI primers and Arm-PCR of CDR3 regions. TCRdb fed the multiplex PCR reads into MiXCR, producing one record per CDR3 protein. The sample includes 500,000 or so distinct CDR3 sequences, about 15% of them seen just once. Another study also made use of these data, one on T cells in Graves' hyperthyroidism and ophthalmopathy.

This rearrangement joins TRBV29-1 to TRBJ2-7; D unresolved. The clonotype was recovered from a middle-aged woman with Graves disease. Sequenced material: peripheral blood mononuclear cells (PBMCs), taken at new diagnosis, from a patient treated with antithyroid drugs. CDR3 bases: TGCAGTGTCATTGGGGTAGTAGCCTCCTACGAGCAGTACTTC. Translated: CSVIGVVASYEQYF.